Listed below are T cell receptor beta chains from one sample, sequenced in a study of radiation and T cells in renal cell carcinoma. Some clones are missing from TCRdb's copy, which holds only in-frame ones; the method was immunoSEQ multiplex PCR. The top ten clones hold 3.5% to 5% of a sample with around 140,000 clones, 88% of them seen once. The sample in question was blood, obtained from a patient whose treatment included radiotherapy and nephrectomy. The receptors come from a woman in her 70s with renal cell carcinoma. CDR3s include the opening cysteine and the closing phenylalanine or tryptophan. The D gene is left open where the match is weak. Clone size is stated in some rows and not others, as once, few, many or a class when expanded.

V: TRBV5-4; D: .; J: TRBJ2-1; length: 17; size: .; DNA: TGTGCCAGCAGCTTGGCCGGTAGCGGAAGCTCCTACAATGAGCAGTTCTTC; CDR3: CASSLAGSGSSYNEQFF
V: TRBV2; D: .; J: TRBJ2-1; length: 11; size: .; DNA: TGTGCCAGCAGTGAACGCGATGAGCAGTTCTTC; CDR3: CASSERDEQFF
V: TRBV7-8; D: TRBD1; J: TRBJ1-6; length: 15; size: .; DNA: TGTGCCAGCAGCTTCGACAGGGCGAACAATTCACCCCTCCACTTT; CDR3: CASSFDRANNSPLHF
V: TRBV27; D: TRBD1; J: TRBJ2-1; length: 15; size: .; DNA: TGTGCCAGCAGTCAAGACAGGGACTCCTACAATGAGCAGTTCTTC; CDR3: CASSQDRDSYNEQFF
V: TRBV6-6; D: .; J: TRBJ2-2; length: 15; size: .; DNA: TGTGCCAGCAGTCCGCGACAAGGGAACACCGGGGAGCTGTTTTTT; CDR3: CASSPRQGNTGELFF
V: TRBV28; D: .; J: TRBJ1-5; length: 15; size: few; DNA: TGTGCCAGCAGTTTATTTGCGGGGGGAAATCAGCCCCAGCATTTT; CDR3: CASSLFAGGNQPQHF
V: TRBV7-2; D: .; J: TRBJ2-1; length: 15; size: .; DNA: TGTGCCAGCAGCCCCGCGGGACTTTTCTACAATGAGCAGTTCTTC; CDR3: CASSPAGLFYNEQFF
V: TRBV15; D: .; J: TRBJ1-5; length: 14; size: once; DNA: TGTGCCACCAGCGTCAGGGCCGGGGATCAGCCCCAGCATTTT; CDR3: CATSVRAGDQPQHF
V: TRBV5-1; D: TRBD1; J: TRBJ2-7; length: 15; size: .; DNA: TGCGCCAGCACCCTTACCGGACAGGGGGCCTACGAGCAGTACTTC; CDR3: CASTLTGQGAYEQYF
V: TRBV5-1; D: .; J: TRBJ2-3; length: 16; size: once; DNA: TGCGCCAGCAGCTTGGCTGGCGGTCCTCCCACAGATACGCAGTATTTT; CDR3: CASSLAGGPPTDTQYF
V: TRBV15; D: .; J: TRBJ2-2; length: 13; size: once; DNA: TGTGCCACCAGCAGAGTATCCACCGGGGAGCTGTTTTTT; CDR3: CATSRVSTGELFF
V: TRBV19; D: .; J: TRBJ2-5; length: 15; size: .; DNA: TGTGCCAGTAGTATAGGCGGGTCCCTACAAGAGACCCAGTACTTC; CDR3: CASSIGGSLQETQYF
V: TRBV12-5; D: TRBD2; J: TRBJ2-1; length: 16; size: .; DNA: TGTGCTAGTGGTCCGAGCGGGGGGGCCCCCTACAATGAGCAGTTCTTC; CDR3: CASGPSGGAPYNEQFF
V: TRBV12-5; D: TRBD1; J: TRBJ2-1; length: 13; size: .; DNA: TGTGCTAGTGGTAGGACAGGGCCAAATGAGCAGTTCTTC; CDR3: CASGRTGPNEQFF
V: TRBV5-4; D: TRBD1; J: TRBJ1-2; length: 14; size: .; DNA: TGTGCCAGCAGCCCACGTAGGACAGGCTATGGCTACACCTTC; CDR3: CASSPRRTGYGYTF
V: TRBV19; D: TRBD1; J: TRBJ1-4; length: 15; size: .; DNA: TGTGCCAGTAGTAGGTTCCTCCAGGGGGGTGAAAAACTGTTTTTT; CDR3: CASSRFLQGGEKLFF
V: TRBV19; D: .; J: TRBJ1-4; length: 13; size: .; DNA: TGTGCCAGTAGGACCCGGCAGAATGAAAAACTGTTTTTT; CDR3: CASRTRQNEKLFF
V: TRBV18; D: TRBD1; J: TRBJ1-2; length: 13; size: .; DNA: TGTGCCAGCTCACCGCAGGGGGCGTGGGGCTACACCTTC; CDR3: CASSPQGAWGYTF
V: TRBV6-5; D: TRBD2; J: TRBJ2-2; length: 16; size: .; DNA: TGTGCCAGCAGTTACTCGGCGCGGGGGGGCCCCGGGGAGCTGTTTTTT; CDR3: CASSYSARGGPGELFF
V: TRBV7-9; D: .; J: TRBJ2-3; length: 14; size: few; DNA: TGTGCCAGCAGCTTAGCGGACTACACAGATACGCAGTATTTT; CDR3: CASSLADYTDTQYF
V: TRBV27; D: .; J: TRBJ2-2; length: 13; size: .; DNA: TGTGCCAGCAGCTCCCCGTGGGGCGGGGAGCTGTTTTTT; CDR3: CASSSPWGGELFF
V: TRBV5-6; D: TRBD1; J: TRBJ2-1; length: 16; size: .; DNA: TGTGCCAGCAGCTTGGGCGGGACAGGACTTTACAATGAGCAGTTCTTC; CDR3: CASSLGGTGLYNEQFF
V: TRBV9; D: TRBD1; J: TRBJ1-6; length: 15; size: .; DNA: TGTGCCAGCAGCGGACAGGGGGCCGATAATTCACCCCTCCACTTT; CDR3: CASSGQGADNSPLHF
V: TRBV5-1; D: TRBD1; J: TRBJ1-6; length: 13; size: once; DNA: TGCGCCAGCGGAAATGGACAGGGTTCACCCCTCCACTTT; CDR3: CASGNGQGSPLHF
V: TRBV4-2; D: .; J: TRBJ1-1; length: 14; size: .; DNA: TGTGCCAGCAGCCAACCTGACAGGAACACTGAAGCTTTCTTT; CDR3: CASSQPDRNTEAFF
V: TRBV30; D: TRBD1; J: TRBJ2-7; length: 14; size: .; DNA: TGTGCCTGGAGTCTCCAGGGGGCCTCCTACGAGCAGTACTTC; CDR3: CAWSLQGASYEQYF
V: TRBV30; D: .; J: TRBJ2-7; length: 12; size: .; DNA: TGTGCCTGGAGTGCCCCCCACGACGAGCAGTACTTC; CDR3: CAWSAPHDEQYF
V: TRBV7-2; D: .; J: TRBJ2-1; length: 14; size: .; DNA: TGTGCCAGCAGCTTAGGGGGCTCCTACAATGAGCAGTTCTTC; CDR3: CASSLGGSYNEQFF
V: TRBV2; D: TRBD1; J: TRBJ2-3; length: 16; size: .; DNA: TGTGCCAGCAGGCCCTTGGGACAGATCTTCACAGATACGCAGTATTTT; CDR3: CASRPLGQIFTDTQYF
V: TRBV30; D: .; J: TRBJ1-1; length: 13; size: few; DNA: TGTGCCTGGAGTATCACGCCGGGAACTGAAGCTTTCTTT; CDR3: CAWSITPGTEAFF
V: TRBV11-3; D: .; J: TRBJ1-1; length: 14; size: .; DNA: TGTGCCAGCAGCTTAGGCCCGGCGAACACTGAAGCTTTCTTT; CDR3: CASSLGPANTEAFF
V: TRBV6-6; D: TRBD1; J: TRBJ2-1; length: 16; size: .; DNA: TGTGCCAGCAGTTTCTCCGGGACAGGGACGAGGAATGAGCAGTTCTTC; CDR3: CASSFSGTGTRNEQFF
V: TRBV6-5; D: .; J: TRBJ2-5; length: 12; size: .; DNA: TGTGCCAGCAGTTACTCCCAAGAGACCCAGTACTTC; CDR3: CASSYSQETQYF
V: TRBV28; D: .; J: TRBJ1-1; length: 14; size: .; DNA: TGTGCCAGCAGTCAACCCAAAACGGGGCATGAAGCTTTCTTT; CDR3: CASSQPKTGHEAFF
V: TRBV15; D: .; J: TRBJ1-2; length: 12; size: .; DNA: TGTGCCTCCTCCGGGGCTAACTATGGCTACACCTTC; CDR3: CASSGANYGYTF
V: TRBV12-5; D: .; J: TRBJ2-3; length: 13; size: .; DNA: TGTGCTAGCGGAAGCGGTTCCGCAGATACGCAGTATTTT; CDR3: CASGSGSADTQYF
V: TRBV18; D: .; J: TRBJ1-1; length: 14; size: .; DNA: TGTGCCAGCTCCCTTGGGGCATTATTCACTGAAGCTTTCTTT; CDR3: CASSLGALFTEAFF
V: TRBV19; D: .; J: TRBJ1-5; length: 16; size: few; DNA: TGTGCCAGTAGTATAGATCCTAGCGGAAGAAATCAGCCCCAGCATTTT; CDR3: CASSIDPSGRNQPQHF
V: TRBV7-9; D: TRBD1; J: TRBJ1-2; length: 12; size: .; DNA: TGTGCCAGCAGCTTAGGAGGGGGCGGCTACACCTTC; CDR3: CASSLGGGGYTF
V: TRBV5-1; D: TRBD2; J: TRBJ2-5; length: 15; size: .; DNA: TGCGCCAGCAGCAAACAAGCGGGGAGGCAAGAGACCCAGTACTTC; CDR3: CASSKQAGRQETQYF
V: TRBV9; D: TRBD1; J: TRBJ1-2; length: 15; size: .; DNA: TGTGCCAGCAGCTCCCGGGGACAGGGGGCAGATGGCTACACCTTC; CDR3: CASSSRGQGADGYTF
V: TRBV29-1; D: .; J: TRBJ2-2; length: 12; size: .; DNA: TGCAGCATTCGTGGGGGCGGCGGGGAGCTGTTTTTT; CDR3: CSIRGGGGELFF
V: TRBV9; D: .; J: TRBJ1-1; length: 16; size: .; DNA: TGTGCCAGCAGCGTGGGAGAGGGGTTGATGAACACTGAAGCTTTCTTT; CDR3: CASSVGEGLMNTEAFF
V: TRBV5-1; D: .; J: TRBJ2-7; length: 14; size: few; DNA: TGCGCCAGCAGCGCGAAGGGCAGGGAATACGAGCAGTACTTC; CDR3: CASSAKGREYEQYF
V: TRBV4-3; D: .; J: TRBJ2-3; length: 13; size: .; DNA: TGCGCCAGCAGCCAAAGGGCATCAGATACGCAGTATTTT; CDR3: CASSQRASDTQYF
V: TRBV7-9; D: .; J: TRBJ2-1; length: 15; size: .; DNA: TGTGCCAGCAGCTTAAGGCTAGGTGGCGCCAATGAGCAGTTCTTC; CDR3: CASSLRLGGANEQFF
V: TRBV15; D: .; J: TRBJ1-1; length: 14; size: .; DNA: TGTGCCACCAGCAGAGATCAGGCGTTCACTGAAGCTTTCTTT; CDR3: CATSRDQAFTEAFF
V: TRBV7-9; D: .; J: TRBJ1-2; length: 16; size: .; DNA: TGTGCCAGCAGCTTAGGCGGTGGTAAGGGGCACTATGGCTACACCTTC; CDR3: CASSLGGGKGHYGYTF
V: TRBV19; D: TRBD2; J: TRBJ2-2; length: 17; size: few; DNA: TGTGCCAGTAGTACGGTCAAGCGGGGGCCGAACACCGGGGAGCTGTTTTTT; CDR3: CASSTVKRGPNTGELFF
V: TRBV7-9; D: .; J: TRBJ2-3; length: 11; size: .; DNA: TGTGCCAGCAGCCAAGGAGATACGCAGTATTTT; CDR3: CASSQGDTQYF
V: TRBV21-1; D: .; J: TRBJ2-3; length: 12; size: .; DNA: TGTGCCAGCAGCAAAGGAGGGGGTAGGAAGTATTTT; CDR3: CASSKGGGRKYF
V: TRBV5-1; D: .; J: TRBJ2-5; length: 15; size: .; DNA: TGCGCCAGCAGCCGCCCCCGGGACACACAAGAGACCCAGTACTTC; CDR3: CASSRPRDTQETQYF
V: TRBV5-1; D: .; J: TRBJ2-7; length: 13; size: .; DNA: TGCGCCAGCAGCTTAGGGGTAAACTACGAGCAGTACTTC; CDR3: CASSLGVNYEQYF
V: TRBV5-1; D: .; J: TRBJ1-4; length: 14; size: .; DNA: TGCGCCAGCAGCTTGTTGACAGGCGGTGAAAAACTGTTTTTT; CDR3: CASSLLTGGEKLFF
V: TRBV28; D: TRBD1; J: TRBJ2-7; length: 15; size: .; DNA: TGTGCCAGCAGCTCCCCGGGACAGGGGGACTACGAGCAGTACTTC; CDR3: CASSSPGQGDYEQYF